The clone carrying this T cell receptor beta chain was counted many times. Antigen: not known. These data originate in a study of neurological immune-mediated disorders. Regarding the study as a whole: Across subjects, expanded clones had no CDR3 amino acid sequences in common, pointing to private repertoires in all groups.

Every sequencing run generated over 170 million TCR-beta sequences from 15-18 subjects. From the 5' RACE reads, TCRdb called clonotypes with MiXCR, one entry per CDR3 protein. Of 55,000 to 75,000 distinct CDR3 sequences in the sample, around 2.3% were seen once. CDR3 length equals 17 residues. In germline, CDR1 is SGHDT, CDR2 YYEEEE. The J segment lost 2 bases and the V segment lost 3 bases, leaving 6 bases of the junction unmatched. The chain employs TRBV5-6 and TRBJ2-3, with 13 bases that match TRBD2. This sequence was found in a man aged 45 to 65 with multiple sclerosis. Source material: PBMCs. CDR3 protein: CASSSPTSGGPTDTQYF. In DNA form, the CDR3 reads TGTGCCAGCAGCTCCCCGACTAGCGGGGGGCCCACAGATACGCAGTATTTT. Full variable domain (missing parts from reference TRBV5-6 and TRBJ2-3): DAGVTQSPTHLIKTRGQQVTLRCSPKSGHDTVSWYQQALGQGPQFIFQYYEEEERQRGNFPDRFSGHQFPNYSSELNVNALLLGDSALYLCASSSPTSGGPTDTQYFGPGTRLTVL.